The following is a TCR beta chain sequence with its context. This CDR3 is 13 amino acids long. The V end was cut by 8 bases, the J end by 5 bases, with 15 bases between. The method was immunoSEQ multiplex PCR; TCRdb's version includes in-frame clones alone and lacks a portion of them. The sample contains approximately 120,000 clones, about 90% of which appear only once. The data were taken from a study of control samples from healthy donors and cancer patients. The chain joins TRBV12-3 or TRBV12-4 to TRBJ1-2, with a weak D call TRBD1 (6 bases). This TCR came from a young man in good health. Material for sequencing was blood. CDR3 nucleotides: TGTGCCAGCCGGGGACATTTTTTTTATGGCTACACCTTC. It specifies CASRGHFFYGYTF.